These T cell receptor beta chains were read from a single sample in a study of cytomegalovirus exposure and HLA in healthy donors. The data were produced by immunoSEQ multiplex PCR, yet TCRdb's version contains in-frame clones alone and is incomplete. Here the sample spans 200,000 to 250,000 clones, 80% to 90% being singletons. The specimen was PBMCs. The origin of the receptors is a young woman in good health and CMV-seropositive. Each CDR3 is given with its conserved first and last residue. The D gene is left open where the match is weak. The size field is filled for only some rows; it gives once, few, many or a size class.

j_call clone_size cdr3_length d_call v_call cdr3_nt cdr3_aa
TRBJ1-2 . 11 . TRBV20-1 TGCAGTGCAACACGCCAGGGGGGCTACACCTTC CSATRQGGYTF
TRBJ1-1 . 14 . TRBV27 TGTGCCAGCAGTTTACAGGGGTTGGGCACTGAAGCTTTCTTT CASSLQGLGTEAFF
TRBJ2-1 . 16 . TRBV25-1 TGTGCCAGCAGTGAAAGTCCAGAGGGGGACAATCGTGAGCAGTTCTTC CASSESPEGDNREQFF
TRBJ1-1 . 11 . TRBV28 TGTGCCAGCACCGGGGTTGTGGGTGCTTTCTTT CASTGVVGAFF
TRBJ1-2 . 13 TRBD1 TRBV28 TGTGCCAGCCTTAATGGGACAGTGCTTCGCTACACCTTC CASLNGTVLRYTF
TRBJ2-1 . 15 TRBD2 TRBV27 TGTGCCAGCAGTACTGGGACTAGCGCATACAATGAGCAGTTCTTC CASSTGTSAYNEQFF
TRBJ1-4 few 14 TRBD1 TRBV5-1 TGCGCCAGCAGCCCGGGACAGGGTTCTGAAAAACTGTTTTTT CASSPGQGSEKLFF
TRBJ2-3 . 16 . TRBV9 TGTGCCAGCAGCTGGGGAGGGGGATCTAGCACAGATACGCAGTATTTT CASSWGGGSSTDTQYF
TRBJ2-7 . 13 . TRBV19 TGTGCCAGTAGTGGGGGACTCCTCTACGAGCAGTACTTC CASSGGLLYEQYF
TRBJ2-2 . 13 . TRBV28 TGTGCCAGCAGTCAAGAAATACACAAAGTGCTGTTTTTT CASSQEIHKVLFF